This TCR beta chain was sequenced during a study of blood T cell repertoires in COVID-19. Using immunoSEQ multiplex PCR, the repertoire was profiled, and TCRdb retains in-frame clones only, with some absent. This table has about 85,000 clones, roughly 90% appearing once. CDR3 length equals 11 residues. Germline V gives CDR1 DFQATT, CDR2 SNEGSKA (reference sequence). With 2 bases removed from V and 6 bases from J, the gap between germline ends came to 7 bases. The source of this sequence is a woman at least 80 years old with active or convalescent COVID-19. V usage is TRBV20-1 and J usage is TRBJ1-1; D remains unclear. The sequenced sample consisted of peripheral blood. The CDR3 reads CSARRLPEAFF. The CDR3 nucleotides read TGCAGTGCTAGACGTCTTCCTGAAGCTTTCTTT.